One and the same sample provided the 25 T cell receptor beta chains below, sequenced in a study of CD8+CD57+ T cells in acquired aplastic anemia (dated by TCRdb to 2016 to 2019). The instrument was an Illumina HiSeq 2000. Genomic DNA was used as template for profiling of TCR beta VDJ combinations and CDR3 sequences. Clones were called with MiXCR by TCRdb after fastp trimmed the public reads at Q25, and only in-frame beta chains were retained. Each entry is one CDR3 protein sequence, shown with its most common DNA and genes. The sample table shows around 170,000 distinct CDR3 sequences, and about 45% are seen once. The top ten constitute 3% to 4% of the sample. The patients picked for sequencing were ones in whom flow cytometry had shown an expansion of CD8+CD57+ cells. The specimen was sorted CD4+, CD8+, or CD8+CD57+ T cells (not recorded which) from PBMCs. Receptors originate from a human donor with aplastic anemia.

The chain couples TRBV29-1 to TRBJ2-7, with D perhaps assigned TRBD1 or TRBD2 (5 bases each). V was cut by 3 bases and J by 6 bases, with 18 bases left in between. Germline V lookup: CDR1 SQVTM, CDR2 ANQGSEA. The CDR3 is 14 residues long. The CDR3 region has the DNA TGCAGCGTTGATGAGGCGGTGGGGGTCTCCGAGCAGTACTTC. Encoded protein: CSVDEAVGVSEQYF.

This chain joins TRBV2 and TRBJ2-3; D gene uncertain. The CDR3 is 13 amino acids. Looked up from germline, CDR1 is SNHLY and CDR2 is FYNNEI. The V end lost 8 bases, the J end lost 1 base, and 10 bases lay between the germline ends. The CDR3 reads CASGNGRTDTQYF. The CDR3 nucleotides read TGTGCCAGCGGGAACGGCCGCACAGATACGCAGTATTTT.

This clonotype was observed at least ten times. V and J are TRBV6-1 and TRBJ1-3, with D unclear. CDR3 length: 15 residues. Trimming cost V 7 bases and J 0 bases, with 13 bases left between them. Looked up from germline, CDR1 is MNHNS and CDR2 is SASEGT. CDR3: CASTRDGSSGNTIYF. The CDR3 DNA reads TGTGCCAGCACTCGCGACGGATCCTCTGGAAACACCATATATTTT.

In the case of this clonotype: At one boundary the junction diverges from the germline segment, which might be a read error. DNA for the CDR3: TGCGCCAGCAGCTTAAATCCACTAAACACCATATATTTT. Translation: CASSLNPLNTIYF. The rearrangement joins TRBV7-3 to TRBJ1-3; D uncertain. CDR1 is SGHTA, CDR2 FQGTGA, per germline. The CDR3 has 13 amino acids.

This clonotype was observed at least ten times. The genes are TRBV19 and TRBJ2-1; 12 bases map to TRBD2. This CDR3 has 15 residues. Germline V gene data show CDR1 as LNHDA and CDR2 as SQIVND (reference sequence). The trim removed 6 bases at V and 6 bases at J, leaving 6 bases unmatched. The CDR3 reads CASSRGLAGLNEQFF. The CDR3 DNA reads TGTGCCAGTAGCCGAGGACTAGCGGGGCTCAATGAGCAGTTCTTC.

This chain joins TRBV7-3 and TRBJ2-4; TRBD1 is a possible D gene (5 bases). The CDR3 is made up of 15 amino acids. V shed 1 base and J shed 9 bases, with 16 bases lying between them. Looked up from germline, CDR1 is SGHTA and CDR2 is FQGTGA. The CDR3, as DNA: TGTGCCAGCAGCTTAAACCCCTCGCAAGGGGCCATTCAGTACTTC. Translated: CASSLNPSQGAIQYF.

This clonotype was found many times. Germline is not matched at one junction end, which may reflect a read error. The V call is TRBV6-1, the J call TRBJ2-3; 8 nucleotides agree with TRBD1. Germline-derived CDR1 and CDR2 are MNHNS and SASEGT. This CDR3 has 15 residues. CDR3 bases: TGTGCCAGCAGGGAAGGGGCAGGGGGCGACTACCGGCAGTATTTT. Amino acids: CASREGAGGDYRQYF.

Many counts were recorded for this clonotype. The chain joins TRBV5-1 to TRBJ2-5; 13 bases fit TRBD2. There are 15 residues in the CDR3. Germline V gives CDR1 SGHRS, CDR2 YFSETQ. J was trimmed by 5 bases and V by 4 bases; bases with no gene match: 5. This chain's CDR3 is CASSRTSGSGETQYF. CDR3 sequence (DNA): TGCGCCAGCAGCCGGACTAGCGGGAGTGGGGAGACCCAGTACTTC. Full variable domain (outside the CDR3, taken from reference TRBV5-1 and TRBJ2-5): KAGVTQTPRYLIKTRGQQVTLSCSPISGHRSVSWYQQTPGQGLQFLFEYFSETQRNKGNFPGRFSGRQFSNSRSEMNVSTLELGDSALYLCASSRTSGSGETQYFGPGTRLLVL.

The V call is TRBV7-2, the J call TRBJ1-1; D not resolved. The CDR3 is made up of 15 amino acids. Germline V gene lookup returns CDR1 SGHTA and CDR2 FQGNSA. Trimming took off 0 bases at V and 1 base at J, with 9 bases between the two ends. The chain's CDR3 is CASSLAPAWNTEAFF. CDR3 bases: TGTGCCAGCAGCTTAGCTCCAGCCTGGAACACTGAAGCTTTCTTT.

This clonotype turned up a few times. The chain uses TRBV7-8 and TRBJ2-5, with D possibly TRBD2 on 5 matching bases. Trimming cost V 1 base and J 7 bases, with 13 bases left between them. Per germline, CDR1 SGHVS and CDR2 FQNEAQ. This CDR3 region has 14 residues. In DNA form, the CDR3 reads TGTGCCAGCAGCTTAGACTGGAGTGGAGGGACCCAGTACTTC. Protein product: CASSLDWSGGTQYF.

This clonotype was observed a few times. The gene calls are TRBV15 and TRBJ2-5; 10 positions match TRBD2. The CDR3 consists of 14 residues. The germline gives CDR1 LNHNV, CDR2 YYDKDF (reference sequence). Trimming cost V 3 bases and J 3 bases; bases outside gene matches: 1. CDR3 in DNA: TGTGCCACCAGCAGGCTAGCGGGAGAAGAGACCCAGTACTTC. Encoded protein: CATSRLAGEETQYF. The variable domain in full, with the rest retrieved from reference TRBV15 and TRBJ2-5, is DAMVIQNPRYQVTQFGKPVTLSCSQTLNHNVMYWYQQKSSQAPKLLFHYYDKDFNNEADTPDNFQSRRPNTSFCFLDIRSPGLGDTAMYLCATSRLAGEETQYFGPGTRLLVL.

This clonotype showed up many times. CDR3 amino acids: CSASSLAGWNTGELFF. As DNA, the CDR3 is TGCAGTGCTAGCTCCCTAGCGGGCTGGAACACCGGGGAGCTGTTTTTT. The chain couples TRBV20-1 to TRBJ2-2, with 8 bases matching TRBD2. The germline gives CDR1 DFQATT, CDR2 SNEGSKA (reference sequence). The CDR3 loop spans 16 amino acids. The J segment lost 1 base and the V segment lost 3 bases, leaving 7 bases of the junction unmatched.

This clonotype appeared many times. The chain links TRBV11-2 to TRBJ2-3, with 7 bases that match TRBD2. V lost 1 base and J lost 5; bases outside the gene matches: 9. Germline V gives CDR1 SGHAT, CDR2 FQNNGV. The CDR3 sequence is 16 residues long. The CDR3 DNA follows: TGTGCCAGCAGCTTAGGCCGGCGGGAGACAGAAGATACGCAGTATTTT. Its protein is CASSLGRRETEDTQYF. The whole variable domain, remainder taken from reference TRBV11-2 and TRBJ2-3, is EAGVAQSPRYKIIEKRQSVAFWCNPISGHATLYWYQQILGQGPKLLIQFQNNGVVDDSQLPKDRFSAERLKGVDSTLKIQPAKLEDSAVYLCASSLGRRETEDTQYFGPGTRLTVL.

The gene calls are TRBV19 and TRBJ1-2, with D possibly being TRBD1 (5 bases). The germline V gene has CDR1 LNHDA and CDR2 SQIVND (reference sequence). The CDR3 is 13 amino acids. V was trimmed by 5 bases and J by 8 bases, leaving 15 bases between them. CDR3 loop: CASSPGEGRGYTF. The CDR3 coding sequence is TGTGCCAGTAGTCCCGGGGAGGGACGGGGCTACACCTTC.

This clonotype was recorded at least ten times. The CDR3 DNA follows: TGTGCCAGCAGTTTTCGCCCCACAGATACGCAGTATTTT. It yields the protein CASSFRPTDTQYF. V and J are TRBV27 and TRBJ2-3; D remains unclear. The V gene lost 3 bases and the J gene lost 2 bases, with 6 bases spanning the gap. Germline V lookup: CDR1 MNHEY, CDR2 SMNVEV (reference sequence). The CDR3 is made up of 13 amino acids.

This clonotype was detected only a few times. The V and J genes are TRBV2 and TRBJ2-5; D possibly corresponds to TRBD2 (6 bases). The germline V and J ends were trimmed by 6 bases and 2 bases, with 16 bases remaining between them. The CDR3 consists of 15 residues. CDR1 is SNHLY, CDR2 FYNNEI, per germline. CDR3 protein: CASRALSGNQETQYF. CDR3 nucleotides: TGTGCCAGCAGGGCCCTTAGCGGAAATCAAGAGACCCAGTACTTC. The variable domain in full, with the rest retrieved from reference TRBV2 and TRBJ2-5, is EPEVTQTPSHQVTQMGQEVILRCVPISNHLYFYWYRQILGQKVEFLVSFYNNEISEKSEIFDDQFSVERPDGSNFTLKIRSTKLEDSAMYFCASRALSGNQETQYFGPGTRLLVL.

By sample share, this clonotype is medium-sized. This chain links TRBV7-2 with TRBJ2-7; no clear D gene. Germline V gene data show CDR1 as SGHTA and CDR2 as FQGNSA. The length of the CDR3 is 14 residues. The V gene lost 0 bases and the J gene lost 7 bases, with 13 bases spanning the gap. The CDR3 loop is CASSLAAILGEQYF. CDR3 sequence (DNA): TGTGCCAGCAGCTTAGCGGCAATCCTAGGGGAGCAGTACTTC.

This clonotype was picked up a small number of times. The chain couples TRBV11-2 to TRBJ1-1; 7 bases align to TRBD1. Germline CDR1 SGHAT, CDR2 FQNNGV. Trimming took 5 bases from V and 13 from J; bases not matched to a gene: 13. CDR3 size: 13 residues. The CDR3 DNA reads TGTGCCAGCAGCCCCGGACAGGATCCGATGTGTTTCTTT. It encodes CASSPGQDPMCFF.

This clonotype has at least ten counts. The chain joins TRBV19 to TRBJ1-2, with TRBD1 identical over 8 bases. The CDR3 totals 16 residues. The germline V gene encodes CDR1 LNHDA and CDR2 SQIVND (reference sequence). V lost 7 bases to trimming and J lost 2 bases; unmatched junction nucleotides: 12. CDR3 DNA sequence: TGTGCCAGTAAGAGGGACAGGTTCGGGTTGAACTATGGCTACACCTTC. Translating it yields CASKRDRFGLNYGYTF.

J is TRBJ2-5 and V is TRBV14; D perhaps matches TRBD1 (6 bases). CDR3 length equals 15 residues. V lost 3 bases and J 1 base, leaving 12 bases between the germline ends. Per germline, CDR1 SGHDN and CDR2 FVKESK. The DNA for the CDR3 is TGTGCCAGCAGCCAGACTCCAGGGGTCCAAGAGACCCAGTACTTC. Encoded protein: CASSQTPGVQETQYF.

This clonotype has a count of ten or more. This chain links TRBV9 with TRBJ1-4; no definite D call. The CDR3 has 15 amino acids. Trimming removed 0 bases from V and 5 bases from J, with 11 bases in between. Germline CDR1 and CDR2: SGDLS and YYNGEE. The CDR3 DNA sequence: TGTGCCAGCAGCGTAGGTGGGCAGTTCAATGAAAAACTGTTTTTT. Its protein is CASSVGGQFNEKLFF.

This clonotype appeared a single time. This sequence joins TRBV29-1 and TRBJ1-1, with 8 bases that match TRBD1. The V and J ends lost 0 bases and 0 bases, in that order; junction bases with no gene match: 3. The CDR3 sequence is 15 residues long. In germline, CDR1 is SQVTM, CDR2 ANQGSEA. DNA of the CDR3: TGCAGCGTTGAAGATTGGACAGGGATGAACACTGAAGCTTTCTTT. This sequence encodes CSVEDWTGMNTEAFF. The full variable domain, its missing parts supplied by reference TRBV29-1 and TRBJ1-1, is SAVISQKPSRDICQRGTSLTIQCQVDSQVTMMFWYRQQPGQSLTLIATANQGSEATYESGFVIDKFPISRPNLTFSTLTVSNMSPEDSSIYLCSVEDWTGMNTEAFFGQGTRLTVV.

A word on this clonotype: A junction boundary mismatches the germline segment, possibly from a read error. The rearrangement links TRBV15 to TRBJ2-7; D might be TRBD2 (6 bases). The CDR3 extends over 13 amino acids. The germline gives CDR1 LNHNV, CDR2 YYDKDF (reference sequence). The CDR3 loop is CATHGGTAYEQHF. CDR3 coding DNA: TGTGCCACCCACGGCGGGACGGCTTACGAGCAGCACTTC.

This clonotype showed up many times. The CDR3 DNA is TGTGCCAGCAGCCAAGAGGGGGGGGATACGCAGTATTTT. It translates to CASSQEGGDTQYF. The V call is TRBV3-1, the J call TRBJ2-3, with 7 bases fitting TRBD2. The germline gives CDR1 LGHDT, CDR2 YNNKEL (reference sequence). Losses at the gene ends were 0 bases for V and 6 bases for J; bases not matched to a gene: 0. This CDR3 has 13 residues.

V gene TRBV15 combines with J gene TRBJ1-5; no clear D gene. The CDR3 totals 13 residues. V lost 6 bases to trimming and J lost 3 bases, with 9 bases between them. In germline, CDR1 is LNHNV, CDR2 YYDKDF (reference sequence). The CDR3, as DNA: TGTGCCACCAGTCCTTCTAACAATCAGCCCCAGCATTTT. This sequence encodes CATSPSNNQPQHF.